The next 21 T cell receptor beta chains were all read from a single sample in a study of shared clonotypes between healthy human individuals. Selected positively for CCR7 and CD45RO-negative, naive CD8 cells excluded terminally differentiated effector memory CD45RA+ cells. This table comes from immunoSEQ multiplex PCR, and its TCRdb copy is limited to in-frame clones, with some not included. Among some 2 million clones listed, about 94% were seen once. Sequenced material: naive CD8+ T cells sorted from blood. The receptors derive from a man aged 18 to 35 in good health.

This clone was seen once. The genes are TRBV29-1 and TRBJ2-2, with D maybe TRBD2 (6 bases). CDR1 and CDR2 (germline): SQVTM, ANQGSEA. This CDR3 region has 15 residues. The V end was cut by 1 base, the J end by 0 bases, with 9 bases between. The CDR3 loop is CSVEGGGANTGELFF. The DNA for the CDR3 is TGCAGCGTTGAAGGGGGAGGTGCGAACACCGGGGAGCTGTTTTTT.

With regard to this clone: Distinct nucleotide sequences in the sample also encode this CDR3. The CDR3 DNA reads as TGTGCCAGCAGCTTAGGGACTAGCGGCTACGAGCAGTACTTC. This translates into CASSLGTSGYEQYF. The genes are TRBV11-2 and TRBJ2-7, with 10 bases aligning to TRBD2. The CDR3 sequence is 14 residues long. V trimming: 1 base; J trimming: 3 bases; junction bases outside the gene matches: 0. CDR1 and CDR2 from the germline V gene are SGHAT and FQNNGV.

V gene TRBV27 combines with J gene TRBJ2-1; D possibly corresponds to TRBD2 (5 bases). V lost 1 base and J lost 0, with 16 bases in between. This CDR3 is built from 18 residues. The germline V gene encodes CDR1 MNHEY and CDR2 SMNVEV (reference sequence). The CDR3 spells CASSLYGLDLSSYNEQFF. In DNA form, the CDR3 reads TGTGCCAGCAGTTTATATGGTCTGGACTTGAGCTCCTACAATGAGCAGTTCTTC.

The chain employs TRBV6-1 and TRBJ1-4; a weak D match, TRBD1 (5 bases). With 4 bases removed from V and 3 bases from J, the gap between germline ends came to 9 bases. The germline V gene has CDR1 MNHNS and CDR2 SASEGT. This CDR3 has 14 amino acids. The CDR3 DNA reads as TGTGCCAGCAGTGGGTTGGGGGCTAATGAAAAACTGTTTTTT. It translates to CASSGLGANEKLFF.

The chain carries TRBV7-2 and TRBJ2-7, with D tentatively TRBD2 (6 bases). The V end was cut by 5 bases, the J end by 2 bases, with 19 bases between. CDR3 length: 16 amino acids. Germline V gene lookup returns CDR1 SGHTA and CDR2 FQGNSA. The chain's CDR3 is CASSIGRDFSTYEQYF. The CDR3 DNA sequence: TGTGCCAGCAGCATAGGACGGGACTTCTCCACCTACGAGCAGTACTTC.

The V call is TRBV4-1, the J call TRBJ2-1; perhaps TRBD2 as D (6 bases). V was clipped by 2 bases and J by 2 bases, with 13 bases between them. The CDR3 runs 16 residues. Germline CDR1 and CDR2: MGHRA and YSYEKL. The CDR3 reads CASSQIGSPTYNEQFF. The CDR3 DNA reads as TGCGCCAGCAGCCAAATCGGGAGCCCTACCTACAATGAGCAGTTCTTC.

This clone occurred a few times. Sequence at one end of the junction differs from germline and may be a read error. This chain uses TRBV7-7 with TRBJ1-5; D not resolved. This CDR3 is built from 12 residues. The V gene's germline CDR1 is SSHAT and CDR2 FNYEAQ (reference sequence). This CDR3 is CASSLACQPQHF. For the CDR3, the DNA is TGTGCTAGCAGCTTAGCCTGTCAGCCCCAGCATTTT.

The chain links TRBV7-8 to TRBJ2-7; possibly TRBD1 for D (5 bases). The CDR3 extends over 15 amino acids. In germline, CDR1 is SGHVS, CDR2 FQNEAQ. V was cut by 1 base and J by 5 bases, with 15 bases left in between. CDR3 sequence reads: CASSLGAGNLHEQYF. The DNA for the CDR3 is TGTGCCAGCAGCTTAGGGGCAGGGAATCTCCACGAGCAGTACTTC.

The rearrangement uses TRBV6-5 and TRBJ2-3; D is perhaps TRBD2 (6 bases). Germline V gene sequence: CDR1 MNHEY, CDR2 SVGAGI. Trimming removed 2 bases from V and 5 bases from J, with 11 bases in between. The CDR3 sequence is 14 residues long. CDR3 coding DNA: TGTGCCAGCAGTTACCCCTCCGGGGGAGATACGCAGTATTTT. It yields the protein CASSYPSGGDTQYF.

The CDR3 nucleotides are TGTGCCACCAGCCAGGGATGGGGATCGGATGGCTATGAAAAACTGTTTTTT. Translated: CATSQGWGSDGYEKLFF. The chain uses TRBV15 and TRBJ1-4, with D perhaps TRBD1 (5 bases). The V end was cut by 5 bases, the J end by 6 bases, with 22 bases between. There are 17 residues in the CDR3. In germline, CDR1 is LNHNV, CDR2 YYDKDF (reference sequence).

The V call is TRBV5-1, the J call TRBJ1-2; 9 nucleotides match TRBD1. The CDR3 contains 15 residues. Unmatched junction bases numbered 7, after V lost 3 bases and J lost 4 bases. In germline, CDR1 is SGHRS, CDR2 YFSETQ. The CDR3 spells CASSSGQGIIYGYTF. The CDR3 nucleotides are TGCGCCAGCAGCTCGGGACAGGGTATTATCTATGGCTACACCTTC.

The chain recombines TRBV6-5 with TRBJ2-3; 10 bases map to TRBD2. The CDR3 loop spans 15 amino acids. Germline-derived CDR1 and CDR2 are MNHEY and SVGAGI. Trimming cost V 6 bases and J 2 bases; bases outside gene matches: 5. In DNA form, the CDR3 reads TGTGCCAGCAGATGGCTAGCGGGGGTCACAGATACGCAGTATTTT. It translates to CASRWLAGVTDTQYF.

This chain joins TRBV12-5 and TRBJ2-2; D is perhaps TRBD1 or TRBD2 (5 bases each). Germline values: CDR1 LGHNT, CDR2 FRNRAP. The CDR3 contains 12 residues. V was cut by 2 bases and J by 17 bases, with 15 bases left in between. Here the CDR3 DNA reads TGTGCTAGTGGTTTGCTCCACCGGGGCGATTTTTTT. Protein product: CASGLLHRGDFF.

This clone has only one observation. The chain couples TRBV19 to TRBJ1-1, with D possibly matching TRBD1 (5 bases). Per germline, CDR1 LNHDA and CDR2 SQIVND (reference sequence). The CDR3 contains 11 residues. V gave up 6 bases and J gave up 8 bases, with 10 bases separating them. The CDR3 DNA sequence: TGTGCCAGTAGGTACGGGGGGGAAGCTTTCTTT. Translated, it gives CASRYGGEAFF. Full variable domain (outside the CDR3, taken from reference TRBV19 and TRBJ1-1): DGGITQSPKYLFRKEGQNVTLSCEQNLNHDAMYWYRQDPGQGLRLIYYSQIVNDFQKGDIAEGYSVSREKKESFPLTVTSAQKNPTAFYLCASRYGGEAFFGQGTRLTVV.

The chain is built from TRBV4-1 and TRBJ2-1, with D hard to call. CDR3 length equals 16 residues. The V end was cut by 1 base, the J end by 3 bases, with 13 bases between. Per germline, CDR1 MGHRA and CDR2 YSYEKL. The CDR3 sequence: CASSQAPLEVYNEQFF. In nucleotides, the CDR3 is TGCGCCAGCAGCCAAGCACCCCTAGAGGTCTACAATGAGCAGTTCTTC.

The gene calls are TRBV5-1 and TRBJ2-7; D might be TRBD2 (5 bases). Germline values: CDR1 SGHRS, CDR2 YFSETQ. The length of the CDR3 is 15 residues. V was pared by 0 bases and J by 4 bases, with 14 bases between. DNA for the CDR3: TGCGCCAGCAGCTTGGACGCGGGTATGAGGTACGAGCAGTACTTC. Its translation: CASSLDAGMRYEQYF.

The gene calls are TRBV6-5 and TRBJ2-7, with TRBD2 matching over 9 bases. The CDR3 contains 16 residues. Germline loops: CDR1 MNHEY, CDR2 SVGAGI. V lost 0 bases and J lost 0; bases outside the gene matches: 3. CDR3 protein: CASSYSSGSNSYEQYF. The CDR3 nucleotides read TGTGCCAGCAGTTACTCTAGCGGGAGTAACTCCTACGAGCAGTACTTC.

The J gene is TRBJ2-1, the V gene TRBV2, with TRBD1 matching over 7 bases. The germline V gene encodes CDR1 SNHLY and CDR2 FYNNEI. The CDR3 extends over 14 amino acids. V trimming: 5 bases; J trimming: 7 bases; junction bases outside the gene matches: 8. DNA for the CDR3: TGTGCCAGCAGTCCCCCGGGGACAGCTAATGAGCAGTTCTTC. Translation gives CASSPPGTANEQFF.

The chain has TRBV4-1 and TRBJ2-7, with 12 bases aligning to TRBD2. V shed 3 bases, J shed 3 bases, and the junction held 9 bases outside the gene matches. This CDR3 has 17 residues. From germline, CDR1 is MGHRA and CDR2 YSYEKL. CDR3 in DNA: TGCGCCAGCAGCCAGCCGGAGACTAGCGGGAGCATCTACGAGCAGTACTTC. Protein product: CASSQPETSGSIYEQYF.

This chain connects TRBV27 to TRBJ2-3; 7 bases match TRBD1. J was trimmed by 3 bases and V by 2 bases; bases with no gene match: 8. CDR1 is MNHEY, CDR2 SMNVEV, per germline (reference sequence). The CDR3 is 16 amino acids. As DNA, the CDR3 is TGTGCCAGCAGTTTAACAGGGGTGATTGGAACAGATACGCAGTATTTT. Protein: CASSLTGVIGTDTQYF.

The gene calls are TRBV2 and TRBJ2-7; D is ambiguous. CDR3 length equals 15 residues. Germline CDR1 reads SNHLY; CDR2 reads FYNNEI. V gave up 3 bases and J gave up 4 bases, with 16 bases separating them. The CDR3 sequence is CASSEAASSQYEQYF. DNA for the CDR3: TGTGCCAGCAGTGAGGCAGCCTCATCCCAATACGAGCAGTACTTC.